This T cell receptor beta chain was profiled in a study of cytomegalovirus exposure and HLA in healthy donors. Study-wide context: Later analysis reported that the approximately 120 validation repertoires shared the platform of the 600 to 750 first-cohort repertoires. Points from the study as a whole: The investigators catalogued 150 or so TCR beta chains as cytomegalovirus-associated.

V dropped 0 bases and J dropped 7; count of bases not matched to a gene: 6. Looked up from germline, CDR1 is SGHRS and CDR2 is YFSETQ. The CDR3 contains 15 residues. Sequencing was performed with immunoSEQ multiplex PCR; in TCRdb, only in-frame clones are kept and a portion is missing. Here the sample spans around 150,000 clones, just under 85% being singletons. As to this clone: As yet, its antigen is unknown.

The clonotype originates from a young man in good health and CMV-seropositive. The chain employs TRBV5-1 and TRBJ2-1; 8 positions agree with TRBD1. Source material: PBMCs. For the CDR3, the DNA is TGCGCCAGCAGCTTGGCCGGGACAGGACCTAATGAGCAGTTCTTC. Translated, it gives CASSLAGTGPNEQFF.